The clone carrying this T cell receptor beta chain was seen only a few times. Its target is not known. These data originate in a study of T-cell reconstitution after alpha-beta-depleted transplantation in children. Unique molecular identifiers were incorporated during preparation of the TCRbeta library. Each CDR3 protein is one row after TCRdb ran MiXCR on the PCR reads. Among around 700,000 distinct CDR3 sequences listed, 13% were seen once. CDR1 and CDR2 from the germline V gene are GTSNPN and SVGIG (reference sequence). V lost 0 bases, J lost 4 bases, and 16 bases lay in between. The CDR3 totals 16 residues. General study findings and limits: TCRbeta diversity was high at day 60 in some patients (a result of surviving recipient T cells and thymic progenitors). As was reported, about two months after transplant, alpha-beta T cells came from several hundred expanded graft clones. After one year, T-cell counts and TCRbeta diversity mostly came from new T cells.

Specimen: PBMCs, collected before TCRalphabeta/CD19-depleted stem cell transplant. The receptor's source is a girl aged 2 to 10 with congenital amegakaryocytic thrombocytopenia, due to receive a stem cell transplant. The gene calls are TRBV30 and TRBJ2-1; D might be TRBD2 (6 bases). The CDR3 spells CAWSVIGSIWYNEQFF. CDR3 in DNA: TGTGCCTGGAGTGTAATCGGGAGCATATGGTACAATGAGCAGTTCTTC.